This T cell receptor (beta chain) derives from a study of cytomegalovirus exposure and HLA in healthy donors. A multiplex PCR was run with 60 Vbeta primers and 13 Jbeta primers. Here immunoSEQ multiplex PCR was the method, and the copy in TCRdb shows in-frame clones only, minus some. The sample has about 130,000 clones, 80% seen once. V lost 1 base to trimming and J lost 6 bases; unmatched junction nucleotides: 2. The CDR3 length is 13 residues. Germline V gene lookup returns CDR1 PRHDT and CDR2 FYEKMQ (reference sequence). Sample: PBMCs. The clonotype comes from a female donor in good health and CMV-seronegative. The chain uses TRBV13 and TRBJ2-7; 8 nucleotides line up with TRBD2. CDR3 amino acids: CASSLAGGSEQYF. The CDR3 DNA sequence: TGTGCCAGCAGCTTAGCGGGGGGGTCCGAGCAGTACTTC.